The clone carrying this TCR beta chain was observed many times. Alongside a J-beta primer mix, a sample-barcoded 5' primer served in a second PCR lasting roughly 7 to 11 cycles. TCRdb used MiXCR to reprocess the 5' RACE reads, holding one entry per CDR3 protein. The data show some 790,000 distinct CDR3 sequences, 25% to 35% seen once. The data stem from a study of blood T cells in healthy people across ages. On the study more broadly: Template switching picked up about one barcoded beta molecule for each two T cells.

Per the germline V gene, CDR1 is DFQATT and CDR2 is SNEGSKA (reference sequence). The CDR3 runs 11 residues. V lost 6 bases, J lost 4 bases, and 8 bases lay in between. The chain uses TRBV20-1 and TRBJ2-3; unclear D gene. Sequenced sample: blood. The receptor was isolated from a woman over 75 in good health. Here the CDR3 reads CSAVTPDTQYF. CDR3 nucleotide sequence: TGCAGTGCCGTTACCCCAGATACGCAGTATTTT.